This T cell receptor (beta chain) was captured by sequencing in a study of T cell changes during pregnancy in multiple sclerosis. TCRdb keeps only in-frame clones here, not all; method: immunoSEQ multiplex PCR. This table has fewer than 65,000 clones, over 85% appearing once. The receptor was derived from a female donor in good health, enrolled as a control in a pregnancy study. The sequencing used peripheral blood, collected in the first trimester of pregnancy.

The DNA of the CDR3 is TGTGCCAGCAGACCCCCTAGCTCCTACAATGAGCAGTTCTTC. It translates to CASRPPSSYNEQFF. The chain recombines TRBV5-8 with TRBJ2-1; D remains ambiguous. The germline CDR1 and CDR2 sequences are SGHTS and YDEGEE. Trimming removed 5 bases from V and 0 bases from J, with 9 bases in between. The CDR3 is 14 residues long.